The clone carrying this T cell receptor (beta chain) came up a few times. Its antigen is undetermined. This record comes from a study of T cells after yellow fever vaccination. On the study more broadly: Low-cell-number fractions underwent preparation using SMART-Seq v4 Ultra Low Input.

By 5'RACE template switching, TCR cDNA was produced, with a universal primer site and UMIs added in the process. TCRdb used MiXCR to reprocess the 5' RACE reads, holding one entry per CDR3 protein. Here the sample spans hundreds of thousands of distinct CDR3 sequences, approximately 13% being singletons. Findings and limits, study-wide: Post-booster repertoires again held most primary-vaccination clones (approximately 96% CD4, just under 90% CD8). Although most clonotypes did not, a small share appeared in both CD4 and CD8 compartments.

The sample here was PBMCs, taken on the day of the yellow fever booster vaccination. The TCR originated in a man aged 30 to 39 who received the YFV17D yellow fever vaccine.

The CDR3 DNA reads TGTGCCAGCAGCCCCGGGACCCTGGATGAAGCTTTCTTT. The encoded protein is CASSPGTLDEAFF. The chain has TRBV7-2 and TRBJ1-1; D is possibly TRBD1 (5 bases). Germline values: CDR1 SGHTA, CDR2 FQGNSA. CDR3 length: 13 amino acids. V shed 5 bases and J shed 7 bases, with 14 bases lying between them.